This T cell receptor (beta chain) was observed in a study of T cells in Graves' hyperthyroidism and ophthalmopathy. The CDR3 runs to 14 residues. CDR1 is DFQATT, CDR2 SNEGSKA, per germline (reference sequence). V shed 1 base and J shed 5 bases, with 9 bases lying between them. There were TCR beta CDR3 regions amplified from RNA transcripts. When the TCR CDR3 underwent first-round RT-PCR, the HTBI primer set was used. TCRdb itself ran the multiplex PCR reads through MiXCR, one entry per CDR3 protein. The profile shows hundreds of thousands of distinct CDR3 sequences, less than 45% of them singletons. This clonotype was counted ten times or more.

Sequencing input: peripheral blood or thyroid tissue (not recorded which). This chain joins TRBV20-1 and TRBJ1-6; D gene unclear. The TCR originated in an adult man with Graves' disease, either hyperthyroidism or ophthalmopathy (not recorded which). CDR3 DNA sequence: TGCAGTGCTAGAGTGGAAGGCGATAATTCACCCCTCCACTTT. It yields the protein CSARVEGDNSPLHF.